This T cell receptor (beta chain) is drawn from a study of blood T cell repertoires in COVID-19. Repertoires were generated with immunoSEQ multiplex PCR, while TCRdb's copy carries only in-frame clones and drops some. The sample lists around 150,000 clones; 75% to 90% were seen once. Source material: PBMCs or T cells enriched from blood (not recorded which). This TCR was recovered from a woman in her sixties or seventies who had recovered from COVID-19.

In nucleotides, the CDR3 is TGTGCCAGCTCACGCGGCTCGGGGAACACTGAAGCTTTCTTT. Protein product: CASSRGSGNTEAFF. The rearrangement joins TRBV18 to TRBJ1-1; the D is unclear. The CDR3 runs to 14 residues. Germline V lookup: CDR1 KGHSH, CDR2 LQKENI. Trimming removed 4 bases from V and 1 base from J, with 10 bases in between. Drawing the rest from reference TRBV18 and TRBJ1-1, the complete variable domain is NAGVMQNPRHLVRRRGQEARLRCSPMKGHSHVYWYRQLPEEGLKFMVYLQKENIIDESGMPKERFSAEFPKEGPSILRIQQVVRGDSAAYFCASSRGSGNTEAFFGQGTRLTVV.